This T cell receptor (beta chain) emerged from a study of T cells after yellow fever vaccination. TCRdb independently ran MiXCR on the 5' RACE reads; one entry per CDR3 protein. Of 200,000 to 300,000 distinct CDR3 sequences in the sample, approximately 6.8% were seen once. This CDR3 comprises 16 residues. CDR1 is ENHRY and CDR2 is SYGVKD in the germline V gene. Concerning this clonotype: A much larger clone differs from this one at a single base, so this may be a read error.

The chain combines TRBV10-3 with TRBJ2-4; the match to TRBD2 covers 8 bases. The clonotype was recovered from a man younger than 45 who received the YFV17D yellow fever vaccine. Here the sequenced sample was CD4+ T cells sorted from PBMCs, taken on the day of the yellow fever booster vaccination. The CDR3 loop is CAVSGSSSVTKNIQYF. As DNA, the CDR3 is TGTGCCGTCAGCGGGAGCTCTAGCGTTACCAAAAACATTCAGTACTTC.